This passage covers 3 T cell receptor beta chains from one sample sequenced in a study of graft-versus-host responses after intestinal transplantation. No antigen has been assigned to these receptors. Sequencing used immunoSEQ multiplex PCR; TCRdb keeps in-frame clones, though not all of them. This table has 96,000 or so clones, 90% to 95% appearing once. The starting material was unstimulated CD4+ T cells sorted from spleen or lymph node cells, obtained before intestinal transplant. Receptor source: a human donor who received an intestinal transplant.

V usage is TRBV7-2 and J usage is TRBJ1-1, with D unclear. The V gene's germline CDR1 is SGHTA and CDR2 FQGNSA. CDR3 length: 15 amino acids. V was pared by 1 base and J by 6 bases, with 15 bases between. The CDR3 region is CASSLVGEASPEAFF. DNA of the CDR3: TGTGCCAGCAGCTTAGTTGGAGAAGCGAGCCCTGAAGCTTTCTTT. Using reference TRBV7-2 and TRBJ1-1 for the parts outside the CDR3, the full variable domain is GAGVSQSPSNKVTEKGKDVELRCDPISGHTALYWYRQSLGQGLEFLIYFQGNSAPDKSGLPSDRFSAERTGGSVSTLTIQRTQQEDSAVYLCASSLVGEASPEAFFGQGTRLTVV.

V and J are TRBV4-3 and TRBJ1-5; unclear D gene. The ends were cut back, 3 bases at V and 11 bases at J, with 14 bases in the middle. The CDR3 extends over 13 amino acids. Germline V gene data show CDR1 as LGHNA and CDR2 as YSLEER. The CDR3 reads CASSQERLGAQHF. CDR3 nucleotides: TGCGCCAGCAGCCAGGAAAGGTTGGGAGCCCAGCATTTT.

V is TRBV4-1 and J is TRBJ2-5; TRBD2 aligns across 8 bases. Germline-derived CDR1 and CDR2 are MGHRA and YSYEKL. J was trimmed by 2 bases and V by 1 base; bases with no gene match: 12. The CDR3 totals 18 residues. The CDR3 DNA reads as TGCGCCAGCAGCCAAGGAGGATTACGGCGGGGGGTACAAGAGACCCAGTACTTC. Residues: CASSQGGLRRGVQETQYF.